This TCR beta chain comes out of a study of beta chain features in type 1 diabetes. This clone came up a few times. The antigen remains undetermined. Other DNA sequences in the sample encode the same CDR3. V lost 0 bases to trimming and J lost 9 bases, with 12 bases between them. The CDR3 has 14 residues. Germline CDR1 and CDR2: GTSNPN and SVGIG (reference sequence). Whole-study results and caveats: TCRB CDR3s were moderately but significantly shorter in Type 1 diabetes patients in all four CD4+ subsets.

Expressed TCRB transcripts were sequenced, since all the RNA that had been isolated was reverse transcribed. Sequenced by immunoSEQ multiplex PCR; TCRdb stores in-frame clones only, minus some. The top ten hold 1% of the sample, which has about 340,000 clones, about a tenth seen once. The sample consisted of central memory CD4+ T cells from blood. This chain joins TRBV30 and TRBJ1-6, with TRBD1 as a possible D gene (5 bases). The TCR originated in a man aged 25 to 40 with type 1 diabetes. As DNA, the CDR3 is TGTGCCTGGAGTGTGGGGCAGGGTGGTTCACCCCTCCACTTT. Encoded protein: CAWSVGQGGSPLHF.